These 8 T cell receptor beta chains were all obtained from the same sample, sequenced in a study of CD8 T cells in ankylosing spondylitis. The study, taken as a whole, reports: For ankylosing spondylitis blood, a TCR beta motif of under 10 highly homologous variants appeared characteristic.

Antigens of these TCRs are unknown. TCRdb re-analysed the 5' RACE reads in MiXCR, keeping a single row per CDR3 protein. This sample has more than 650,000 distinct CDR3 sequences, with approximately 10% found just once. Sequenced: blood, either unsorted or a sorted T cell fraction (not recorded which). The source of these receptors is a male donor with ankylosing spondylitis.

This clonotype was detected only a few times. CDR3 coding DNA: TGTGCCAGCAGTTACTCTTGGGGACTAGGCGATACCGGGGAGCTGTTTTTT. Amino acid sequence: CASSYSWGLGDTGELFF. V gene TRBV6-5 combines with J gene TRBJ2-2, with TRBD2 identical over 8 bases. The CDR3 is 17 residues long. J gave up 5 bases and V 0 bases, and 8 bases lay outside the gene matches. Germline assignment: CDR1 MNHEY and CDR2 SVGAGI.

This clonotype occurred many times. This rearrangement joins TRBV6-1 to TRBJ1-2; TRBD1 might be the D (5 bases). Germline V gene data show CDR1 as MNHNS and CDR2 as SASEGT. The CDR3 is 14 amino acids. Trimming removed 5 bases at V and 5 bases at J, with 15 bases between. CDR3 bases: TGTGCCAGCAGTACCCGGACACCAGTATATGGCTACACCTTC. Translating it yields CASSTRTPVYGYTF.

In its sample, this clonotype was seen many times. The V gene is TRBV7-2, the J gene TRBJ1-1, with a weak D call TRBD1 (5 bases). Germline V lookup: CDR1 SGHTA, CDR2 FQGNSA. This CDR3 has 14 amino acids. V lost 2 bases and J lost 10, with 17 bases in between. The CDR3 region is CASSLIPGVGVAFF. CDR3 coding DNA: TGTGCCAGCAGCTTAATTCCGGGGGTAGGGGTAGCTTTCTTT.

This clonotype was picked up a small number of times. The chain is built from TRBV20-1 and TRBJ2-3; D may match TRBD1 or TRBD2 (6 bases each). CDR1 is DFQATT, CDR2 SNEGSKA, per germline (reference sequence). The CDR3 has 15 residues. Trimming removed 2 bases from V and 1 base from J, with 13 bases in between. The CDR3 here is CSARPMGGGTDTQYF. CDR3 bases: TGCAGTGCTAGACCTATGGGGGGCGGCACAGATACGCAGTATTTT.

For the CDR3, the DNA is TGTGCCACCAGCAGAGAGGGCGGAATTTACACTGAAGCTTTCTTT. This translates into CATSREGGIYTEAFF. The chain is built from TRBV15 and TRBJ1-1; D remains ambiguous. Germline V CDR1 and CDR2: LNHNV, YYDKDF (reference sequence). The CDR3 loop spans 15 amino acids. V was shortened by 0 bases and J by 3 bases, with 11 bases between the two germline ends.

This chain uses TRBV2 with TRBJ2-5, with TRBD1 as a possible D gene (5 bases). The germline gives CDR1 SNHLY, CDR2 FYNNEI. The CDR3 sequence is 13 residues long. Between the trimmed V and J ends, which lost 6 bases and 5 bases, there was a span of 13 bases. The CDR3 here is CASSLDKGETQYF. The CDR3 DNA reads as TGTGCCAGCAGCCTGGACAAGGGGGAGACCCAGTACTTC. Variable domain in full (rest from reference TRBV2 and TRBJ2-5): EPEVTQTPSHQVTQMGQEVILRCVPISNHLYFYWYRQILGQKVEFLVSFYNNEISEKSEIFDDQFSVERPDGSNFTLKIRSTKLEDSAMYFCASSLDKGETQYFGPGTRLLVL.

This clonotype has more than one count but fewer than ten. The chain couples TRBV7-9 to TRBJ1-1, with D hard to call. CDR1 and CDR2 (germline): SEHNR, FQNEAQ (reference sequence). CDR3 length: 12 amino acids. The V end was cut by 5 bases, the J end by 11 bases, with 15 bases between. In nucleotides, the CDR3 is TGTGCCAGCAGCCTACCCCCCGCGCGGGCTTTCTTT. Protein product: CASSLPPARAFF.

This clonotype was counted a few times. The chain carries TRBV5-1 and TRBJ2-7; D possibly corresponds to TRBD2 (5 bases). CDR1 is SGHRS, CDR2 YFSETQ, per germline. The CDR3 has 16 residues. The V and J ends lost 0 bases and 4 bases respectively, with 17 bases between them. The CDR3 DNA reads as TGCGCCAGCAGCTTGGCCGGAGGATCCCAATCTTACGAGCAGTACTTC. As protein: CASSLAGGSQSYEQYF.